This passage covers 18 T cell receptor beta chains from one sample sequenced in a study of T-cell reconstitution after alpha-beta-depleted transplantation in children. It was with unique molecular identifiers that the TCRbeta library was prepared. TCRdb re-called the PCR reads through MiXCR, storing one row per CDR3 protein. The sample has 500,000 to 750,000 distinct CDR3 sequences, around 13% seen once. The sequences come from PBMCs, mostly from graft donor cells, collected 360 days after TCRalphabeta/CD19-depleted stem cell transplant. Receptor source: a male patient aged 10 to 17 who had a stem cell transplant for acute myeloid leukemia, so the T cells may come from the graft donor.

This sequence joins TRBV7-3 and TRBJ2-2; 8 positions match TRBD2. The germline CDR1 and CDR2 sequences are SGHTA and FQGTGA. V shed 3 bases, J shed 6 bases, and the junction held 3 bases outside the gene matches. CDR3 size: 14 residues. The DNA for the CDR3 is TGTGCCAGCAGCTTTGGACTAGCCTCCGGGGAGCTGTTTTTT. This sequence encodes CASSFGLASGELFF. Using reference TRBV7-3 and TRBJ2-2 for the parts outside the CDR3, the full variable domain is GAGVSQTPSNKVTEKGKYVELRCDPISGHTALYWYRQSLGQGPEFLIYFQGTGAADDSGLPNDRFFAVRPEGSVSTLKIQRTERGDSAVYLCASSFGLASGELFFGEGSRLTVL.

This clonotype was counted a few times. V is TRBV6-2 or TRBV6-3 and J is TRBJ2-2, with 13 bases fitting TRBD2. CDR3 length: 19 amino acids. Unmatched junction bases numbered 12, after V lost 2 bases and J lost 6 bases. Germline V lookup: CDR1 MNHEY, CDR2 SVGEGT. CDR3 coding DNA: TGTGCCAGCAGTTACCCCGGACTAGCGGGAGCTCTTAGCGCCGGGGAGCTGTTTTTT. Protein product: CASSYPGLAGALSAGELFF.

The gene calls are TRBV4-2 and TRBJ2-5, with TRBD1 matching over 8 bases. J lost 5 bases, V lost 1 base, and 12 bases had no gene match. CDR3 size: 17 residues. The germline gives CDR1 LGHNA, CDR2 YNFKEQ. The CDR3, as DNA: TGTGCCAGCAGCCAAGCGCCCCAGGGGAACAGGGGGGAGACCCAGTACTTC. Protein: CASSQAPQGNRGETQYF.

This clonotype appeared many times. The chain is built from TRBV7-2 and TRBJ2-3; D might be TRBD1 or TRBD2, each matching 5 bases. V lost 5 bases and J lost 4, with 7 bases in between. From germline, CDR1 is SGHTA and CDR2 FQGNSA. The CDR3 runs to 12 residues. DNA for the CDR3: TGTGCCAGCAGCGAGGGGTCAGATACGCAGTATTTT. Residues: CASSEGSDTQYF. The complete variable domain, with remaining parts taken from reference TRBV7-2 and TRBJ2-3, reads GAGVSQSPSNKVTEKGKDVELRCDPISGHTALYWYRQSLGQGLEFLIYFQGNSAPDKSGLPSDRFSAERTGGSVSTLTIQRTQQEDSAVYLCASSEGSDTQYFGPGTRLTVL.

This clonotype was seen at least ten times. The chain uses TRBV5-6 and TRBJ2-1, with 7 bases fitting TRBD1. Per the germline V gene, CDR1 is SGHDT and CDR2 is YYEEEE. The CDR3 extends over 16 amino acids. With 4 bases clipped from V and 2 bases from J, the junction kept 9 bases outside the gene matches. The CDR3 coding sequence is TGTGCCAGCAGCCCCGGGGACAGCCTTCCCTACAATGAGCAGTTCTTC. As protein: CASSPGDSLPYNEQFF. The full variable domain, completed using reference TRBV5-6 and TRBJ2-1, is DAGVTQSPTHLIKTRGQQVTLRCSPKSGHDTVSWYQQALGQGPQFIFQYYEEEERQRGNFPDRFSGHQFPNYSSELNVNALLLGDSALYLCASSPGDSLPYNEQFFGPGTRLTVL.

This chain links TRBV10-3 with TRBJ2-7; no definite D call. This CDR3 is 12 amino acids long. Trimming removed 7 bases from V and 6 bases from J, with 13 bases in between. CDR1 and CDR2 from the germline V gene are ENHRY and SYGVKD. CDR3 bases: TGTGCCATCAAGAGCGTAACGGGCGAGCAGTACTTC. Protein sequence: CAIKSVTGEQYF.

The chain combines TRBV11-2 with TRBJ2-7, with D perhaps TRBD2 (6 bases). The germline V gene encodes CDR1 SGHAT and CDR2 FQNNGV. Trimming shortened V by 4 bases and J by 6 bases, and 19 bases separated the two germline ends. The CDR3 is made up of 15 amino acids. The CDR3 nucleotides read TGTGCCAGCAGCTACCGGGACTCGTACGGCTTCGAGCAGTACTTC. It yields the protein CASSYRDSYGFEQYF.

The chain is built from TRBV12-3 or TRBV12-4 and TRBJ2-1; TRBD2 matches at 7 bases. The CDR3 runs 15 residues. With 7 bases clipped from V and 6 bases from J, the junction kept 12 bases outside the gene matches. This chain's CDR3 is CASITGRDPGNEQFF. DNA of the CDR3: TGTGCCAGCATTACGGGGAGGGACCCAGGCAATGAGCAGTTCTTC.

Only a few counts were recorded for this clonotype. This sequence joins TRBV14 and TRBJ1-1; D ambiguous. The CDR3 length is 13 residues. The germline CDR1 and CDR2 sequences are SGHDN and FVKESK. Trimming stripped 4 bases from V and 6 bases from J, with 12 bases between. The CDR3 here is CASSPTVLAEAFF. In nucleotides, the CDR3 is TGTGCCAGCAGCCCGACTGTTTTGGCTGAAGCTTTCTTT.

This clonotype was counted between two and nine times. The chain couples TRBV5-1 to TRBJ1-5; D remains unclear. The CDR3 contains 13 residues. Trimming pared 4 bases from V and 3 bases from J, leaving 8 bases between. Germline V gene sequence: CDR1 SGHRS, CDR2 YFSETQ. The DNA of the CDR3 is TGCGCCAGCAGCGGTCCGAACAATCAGCCCCAGCATTTT. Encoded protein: CASSGPNNQPQHF.

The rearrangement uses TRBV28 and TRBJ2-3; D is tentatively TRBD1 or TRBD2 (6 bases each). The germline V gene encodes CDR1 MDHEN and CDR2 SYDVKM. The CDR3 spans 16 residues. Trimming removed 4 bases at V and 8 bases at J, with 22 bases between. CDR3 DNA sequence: TGTGCCAGCAGTTGTATACGACAGGACCGGGGGTGTACGCAGTATTTT. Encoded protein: CASSCIRQDRGCTQYF.

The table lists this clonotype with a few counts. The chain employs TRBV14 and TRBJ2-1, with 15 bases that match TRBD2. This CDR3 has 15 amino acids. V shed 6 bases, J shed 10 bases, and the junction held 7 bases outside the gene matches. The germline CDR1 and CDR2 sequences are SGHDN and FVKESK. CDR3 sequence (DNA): TGTGCCAGCAGTCGGACTAGCGGGAGGGTACCGGAGCAGTTCTTC. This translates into CASSRTSGRVPEQFF. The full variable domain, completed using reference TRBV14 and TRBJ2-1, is EAGVTQFPSHSVIEKGQTVTLRCDPISGHDNLYWYRRVMGKEIKFLLHFVKESKQDESGMPNNRFLAERTGGTYSTLKVQPAELEDSGVYFCASSRTSGRVPEQFFGPGTRLTVL.

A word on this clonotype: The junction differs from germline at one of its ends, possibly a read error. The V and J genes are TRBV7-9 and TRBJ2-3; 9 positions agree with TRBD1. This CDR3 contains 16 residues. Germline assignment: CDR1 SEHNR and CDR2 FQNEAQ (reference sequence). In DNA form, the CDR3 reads TGTGCCAGCAGCACACCGAGGGGGACAGGGCGAGGTGGCAAGGGTTTT. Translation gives CASSTPRGTGRGGKGF.

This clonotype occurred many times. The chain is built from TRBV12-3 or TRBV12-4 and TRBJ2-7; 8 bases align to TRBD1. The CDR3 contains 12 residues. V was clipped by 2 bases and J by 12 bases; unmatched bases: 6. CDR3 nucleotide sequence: TGTGCCAGCAGTTTAACAGGGGGTGGGCCGTACTTC. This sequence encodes CASSLTGGGPYF.

DNA for the CDR3: TGTGCCAGCAGACCGGGACAGAATGAAAAACTGTTTTTT. Its protein is CASRPGQNEKLFF. The chain recombines TRBV2 with TRBJ1-4; 7 positions match TRBD1. CDR3 size: 13 residues. J was trimmed by 5 bases and V by 6 bases; bases with no gene match: 3. Germline-derived CDR1 and CDR2 are SNHLY and FYNNEI.

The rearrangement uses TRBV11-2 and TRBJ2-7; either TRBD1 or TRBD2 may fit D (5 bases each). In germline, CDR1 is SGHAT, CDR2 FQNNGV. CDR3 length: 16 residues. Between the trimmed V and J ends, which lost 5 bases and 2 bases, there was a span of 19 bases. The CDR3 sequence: CASSPVGDGLPYEQYF. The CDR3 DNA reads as TGTGCCAGCAGCCCCGTCGGGGACGGCCTCCCCTACGAGCAGTACTTC.

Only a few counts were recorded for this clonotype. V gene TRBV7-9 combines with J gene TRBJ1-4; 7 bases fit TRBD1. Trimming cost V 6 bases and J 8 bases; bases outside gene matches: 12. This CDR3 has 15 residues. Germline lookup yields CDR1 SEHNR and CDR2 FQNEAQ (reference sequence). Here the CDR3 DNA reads TGTGCCAGCAGTTCACTCAGGGGGATTGGCGAAAAACTGTTTTTT. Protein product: CASSSLRGIGEKLFF.

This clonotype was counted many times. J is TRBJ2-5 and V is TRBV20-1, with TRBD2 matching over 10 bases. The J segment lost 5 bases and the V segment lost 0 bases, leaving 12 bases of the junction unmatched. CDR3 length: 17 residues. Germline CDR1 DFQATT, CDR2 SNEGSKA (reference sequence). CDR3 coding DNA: TGCAGTGCTAGAGATCCAGAAGCGGGAGGGCCCGGGGAGACCCAGTACTTC. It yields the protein CSARDPEAGGPGETQYF.